This entry lists 23 T cell receptor beta chains sequenced from one sample in a study of regulatory T cells in long-lasting Graves disease. Assembly of TCR beta libraries relied on iRepertoire HTBI primers together with Arm-PCR of CDR3 regions. TCRdb ran MiXCR on the multiplex PCR reads and lists one entry per CDR3 protein. This sample carries 400,000 to 450,000 distinct CDR3 sequences, approximately 16% of them seen once, and the ten largest clones take approximately 12%. Time point: newly diagnosed GD, antithyroid drugs for less than 3 months. RNA extracted from PBMCs served as the sequencing template. A further study also used this sample, focusing on T cells in Graves' hyperthyroidism and ophthalmopathy.

The sample here was peripheral blood mononuclear cells (PBMCs), taken at new diagnosis, from a patient treated with antithyroid drugs. All receptors derive from a woman aged 25 to 39 with Graves disease.

This clonotype was picked up many times. This chain uses TRBV12-3 or TRBV12-4 with TRBJ2-1; 7 nucleotides match TRBD1. The trim removed 7 bases at V and 7 bases at J, leaving 4 bases unmatched. The CDR3 is made up of 12 amino acids. In DNA form, the CDR3 reads TGTGCCAGCACCTTCAGGGGGAATGAGCAGTTCTTC. Translated, it gives CASTFRGNEQFF.

This clonotype was observed at least ten times. The chain recombines TRBV2 with TRBJ1-2; 7 nucleotides line up with TRBD1. The germline V gene encodes CDR1 SNHLY and CDR2 FYNNEI. The CDR3 has 13 residues. J was trimmed by 8 bases and V by 6 bases; bases with no gene match: 9. The DNA of the CDR3 is TGTGCCAGCAGCAAACAGGGGCCCGTCGGCTACACCTTC. Its protein product is CASSKQGPVGYTF.

This clonotype appeared a few times. The chain joins TRBV27 to TRBJ1-1; D is unclear. CDR1 and CDR2 from the germline V gene are MNHEY and SMNVEV (reference sequence). V was cut by 1 base and J by 3 bases, with 12 bases left in between. This CDR3 spans 15 amino acids. CDR3 region: CASSLYLRADTEAFF. In nucleotides, the CDR3 is TGTGCCAGCAGTTTATACCTTCGGGCGGACACTGAAGCTTTCTTT.

This clonotype showed up many times. The chain is built from TRBV28 and TRBJ2-5, with D unresolved. CDR3 length: 11 amino acids. Trimming left V 3 bases short and J 7 bases short, with 6 bases between. Germline V CDR1 and CDR2: MDHEN, SYDVKM. In nucleotides, the CDR3 is TGTGCCAGCAGTTTTGTCGGGACCCAGTACTTC. Amino acid sequence: CASSFVGTQYF. The full variable domain, its missing parts supplied by reference TRBV28 and TRBJ2-5, is DVKVTQSSRYLVKRTGEKVFLECVQDMDHENMFWYRQDPGLGLRLIYFSYDVKMKEKGDIPEGYSVSREKKERFSLILESASTNQTSMYLCASSFVGTQYFGPGTRLLVL.

This chain links TRBV4-1 with TRBJ1-1, with 8 bases aligning to TRBD1. The ends lost 1 base at V and 7 bases at J; junction bases unmatched: 8. The CDR3 loop spans 15 amino acids. CDR1 is MGHRA and CDR2 is YSYEKL in the germline V gene. In DNA, the CDR3 is TGCGCCAGCAGCCAAGGGCCTCAGGGGGCGGGTGAAGCTTTCTTT. This encodes CASSQGPQGAGEAFF.

V gene TRBV9 combines with J gene TRBJ2-3; maybe TRBD2 (6 bases). The CDR3 runs 20 residues. V dropped 0 bases and J dropped 5 bases, with 28 bases sitting between them. The germline V gene has CDR1 SGDLS and CDR2 YYNGEE. The CDR3 region has the DNA TGTGCCAGCAGCGTAGAGACCCCTAGCGTAACCATGGGATTGCTAGATACGCAGTATTTT. Translation: CASSVETPSVTMGLLDTQYF.

In its sample, this clonotype was seen many times. The chain recombines TRBV28 with TRBJ1-4; D perhaps matches TRBD1 (5 bases). Trimming took 5 bases from V and 7 from J, leaving 26 bases between them. Germline CDR1 MDHEN, CDR2 SYDVKM. This CDR3 contains 18 residues. For the CDR3, the DNA is TGTGCCAGCAGTCCCCCCAGGGACGCGAGAATGATAACTGAAAAACTGTTTTTT. Translating it yields CASSPPRDARMITEKLFF.

This clonotype was seen a handful of times. The rearrangement links TRBV19 to TRBJ1-1, with D possibly being TRBD1 (5 bases). Germline V CDR1 and CDR2: LNHDA, SQIVND (reference sequence). V lost 7 bases and J lost 2, with 14 bases in between. The CDR3 has 14 amino acids. The CDR3 DNA is TGTGCCAGTAAACGCGATGGACACAACACTGAAGCTTTCTTT. Protein: CASKRDGHNTEAFF.

This clonotype occurred a few times. The chain carries TRBV6-2 or TRBV6-3 and TRBJ2-2; D might be TRBD2 (7 bases). V was cut by 10 bases and J by 3 bases, with 15 bases left in between. The CDR3 sequence is 14 residues long. The germline V gene encodes CDR1 MNHEY and CDR2 SVGEGT. The CDR3, as DNA: TGTGCCACCCAAAGAGGGGGGGACACCGGGGAGCTGTTTTTT. This encodes CATQRGGDTGELFF.

This clonotype came up many times. The V and J genes are TRBV10-3 and TRBJ1-4, with TRBD1 as a possible D gene (5 bases). With 5 bases removed from V and 4 bases from J, the gap between germline ends came to 35 bases. The germline gives CDR1 ENHRY, CDR2 SYGVKD. The CDR3 is made up of 22 amino acids. The CDR3 loop is CAISFRGGTVDRTKNINEKLFF. DNA of the CDR3: TGTGCCATCAGTTTTCGCGGGGGAACGGTCGACAGAACCAAGAACATTAATGAAAAACTGTTTTTT.

In this sample, this clonotype turned up a few times. The CDR3 loop reads CASSAGTDGYGYTF. The DNA of the CDR3 is TGTGCCAGCAGCGCCGGGACAGATGGCTATGGCTACACCTTC. The V call is TRBV7-6, the J call TRBJ1-2; 7 nucleotides agree with TRBD1. V dropped 5 bases and J dropped 4; count of bases not matched to a gene: 7. The V gene's germline CDR1 is SGHVS and CDR2 FNYEAQ. CDR3 length: 14 residues.

Many counts were recorded for this clonotype. The chain recombines TRBV28 with TRBJ2-5, with TRBD2 matching over 14 bases. Germline CDR1 and CDR2: MDHEN and SYDVKM. Trimming took 4 bases from V and 5 from J; bases not matched to a gene: 9. This CDR3 is 17 amino acids long. The CDR3 loop reads CASSSPGLAGAWETQYF. For the CDR3, the DNA is TGTGCCAGCAGTTCTCCGGGACTAGCGGGAGCCTGGGAGACCCAGTACTTC.

The genes are TRBV15 and TRBJ2-5; D not resolved. This CDR3 spans 14 amino acids. The ends were cut back, 1 base at V and 5 bases at J, with 11 bases in the middle. Germline CDR1 reads LNHNV; CDR2 reads YYDKDF (reference sequence). CDR3 sequence reads: CATSRVLVAETQYF. The CDR3 DNA sequence: TGTGCCACCAGCAGAGTCCTAGTCGCTGAGACCCAGTACTTC.

This chain links TRBV5-1 with TRBJ1-3; weak D call: TRBD1 (6 bases). Germline assignment: CDR1 SGHRS and CDR2 YFSETQ. The CDR3 has 16 amino acids. V was pared by 6 bases and J by 0 bases, with 16 bases between. In DNA form, the CDR3 reads TGCGCCAGCACTACGGACAGTCTCCGCTCTGGAAACACCATATATTTT. It translates to CASTTDSLRSGNTIYF.

Turning to this clonotype: At one boundary the junction diverges from the germline segment, which might be a read error. This chain links TRBV7-2 with TRBJ2-1; 7 positions match TRBD1. There are 13 residues in the CDR3. Germline CDR1 reads SGHTA; CDR2 reads FQGNSA. CDR3 nucleotide sequence: TGTGCCAGCAGCTCCGCAACAGGGGATTCCTTATTTTTC. Protein product: CASSSATGDSLFF.

Concerning this clonotype: One base away lies a much larger clone, so this may be a sequencing read error. The chain combines TRBV3-1 with TRBJ2-7; 7 bases agree with TRBD2. Germline CDR1 reads LGHDT; CDR2 reads YNNKEL (reference sequence). CDR3 length: 16 residues. The CDR3 DNA follows: TGTGCCAGCAGCCAAAATCCGGGACCGGGAGGCTACGAGCAGTGCTTC. It specifies CASSQNPGPGGYEQCF.

This clonotype turned up a few times. The chain combines TRBV5-8 with TRBJ2-6; D is unclear. Deletions cut 0 bases from V and 0 bases from J, with 13 bases between. The CDR3 loop spans 18 amino acids. Looked up from germline, CDR1 is SGHTS and CDR2 is YDEGEE. CDR3 amino acids: CASSLGEHTSSGANVLTF. DNA for the CDR3: TGTGCCAGCAGCTTGGGAGAACACACCTCCTCTGGGGCCAACGTCCTGACTTTC.

This clonotype was seen ten or more times. The chain combines TRBV5-1 with TRBJ2-1; 15 nucleotides align to TRBD2. Germline trimming cut 7 bases from V and 5 bases from J; bases unmatched to any gene: 7. The CDR3 is 16 residues long. The germline V gene encodes CDR1 SGHRS and CDR2 YFSETQ. As DNA, the CDR3 is TGCGCCAGCGCGGGACTAGCGGGAGGCCTGAACAATGAGCAGTTCTTC. Its translation is CASAGLAGGLNNEQFF. The full variable domain, its missing parts supplied by reference TRBV5-1 and TRBJ2-1, is KAGVTQTPRYLIKTRGQQVTLSCSPISGHRSVSWYQQTPGQGLQFLFEYFSETQRNKGNFPGRFSGRQFSNSRSEMNVSTLELGDSALYLCASAGLAGGLNNEQFFGPGTRLTVL.

This clonotype was recorded many times. V gene TRBV20-1 combines with J gene TRBJ2-3, with 8 bases matching TRBD2. V dropped 6 bases and J dropped 0; count of bases not matched to a gene: 2. The V gene's germline CDR1 is DFQATT and CDR2 SNEGSKA (reference sequence). CDR3 length equals 13 residues. The CDR3 DNA reads TGCAGTGCAAAGCGGGAGAGCACAGATACGCAGTATTTT. As protein: CSAKRESTDTQYF.

This clonotype was counted ten times or more. The chain combines TRBV28 with TRBJ2-1; D might be TRBD1 (6 bases). The V end was cut by 4 bases, the J end by 8 bases, with 15 bases between. CDR3 length: 14 residues. Germline CDR1 MDHEN, CDR2 SYDVKM. This chain's CDR3 is CASSSTGTIDEQFF. The CDR3 nucleotides are TGTGCCAGCAGTTCGACCGGGACAATCGATGAGCAGTTCTTC.

This clonotype was picked up a small number of times. This clone may be a read error of a much larger clone one base away. The rearrangement uses TRBV20-1 and TRBJ1-2; D possibly corresponds to TRBD1 (5 bases). From germline, CDR1 is DFQATT and CDR2 SNEGSKA (reference sequence). The CDR3 runs 14 residues. The CDR3 spells CSARDKGRDYGCTF. As DNA, the CDR3 is TGCAGTGCTAGAGATAAAGGCAGGGACTATGGCTGCACCTTC.

This clonotype was recorded at least ten times. This chain links TRBV27 with TRBJ2-3, with D possibly being TRBD2 (6 bases). Germline-derived CDR1 and CDR2 are MNHEY and SMNVEV (reference sequence). Deletions cut 1 base from V and 0 bases from J, with 8 bases between. The CDR3 extends over 15 amino acids. CDR3 bases: TGTGCCAGCAGTTTATGGGCGGGAAGCACAGATACGCAGTATTTT. This translates into CASSLWAGSTDTQYF.

This clonotype was counted ten times or more. The chain carries TRBV2 and TRBJ1-1, with D possibly being TRBD1 (6 bases). CDR3 length: 14 amino acids. Per germline, CDR1 SNHLY and CDR2 FYNNEI. V was trimmed by 3 bases and J by 5 bases, leaving 13 bases between them. DNA for the CDR3: TGTGCCAGCAGTGAGCTCCAGGGGTGGACTGAAGCTTTCTTT. Its protein product is CASSELQGWTEAFF.